Described below is a single TCR beta chain sequence and its context. Its antigen is currently unknown. The PCR made use of 60 Vbeta and 13 Jbeta primers. TCRdb's table, derived via immunoSEQ multiplex PCR, lists solely in-frame clones and lacks some. Altogether approximately 100,000 clones are present, approximately 80% being singletons, with the ten largest covering around 5.3%. The data were obtained in a study of cytomegalovirus exposure and HLA in healthy donors. Overall study results and limits: Only CMV serostatus was available as immune exposure information.

The specimen sequenced was PBMCs. The sequence was obtained from a woman in her forties in good health and CMV-seronegative.

This chain's CDR3 is CASSGGQGIYSNQPQHF. CDR3 nucleotide sequence: TGCGCCAGCAGTGGGGGACAGGGAATTTATAGCAATCAGCCCCAGCATTTT. The J gene is TRBJ1-5, the V gene TRBV10-2, with TRBD1 identical over 9 bases. This CDR3 has 17 residues. The V and J ends lost 4 bases and 0 bases, in that order; junction bases with no gene match: 7. CDR1 and CDR2 from the germline V gene are WSHSY and SAAADI.